Detailed here is one TCR beta chain. What it recognizes is unknown. Other nucleotide sequences in the sample specify the same CDR3. This sample is drawn from a study of PD-1 blockade in classical Hodgkin lymphoma. Germline V gives CDR1 LNHDA, CDR2 SQIVND (reference sequence). V was trimmed by 5 bases and J by 10 bases, leaving 17 bases between them. The CDR3 length is 13 residues. Clones were sequenced by immunoSEQ multiplex PCR, and TCRdb holds only the in-frame ones, with some missing. The sample records approximately 100,000 clones, approximately 90% being singletons. Relapses following autologous stem cell transplantation were seen in all patients, with brentuximab vedotin exposure varying. Study-wide findings and caveats: Baseline diversity was lower in partial responders and progressors than complete responders. CD4+ but not CD8+ TCR diversity rose significantly by C4D1.

Specimen: peripheral blood mononuclear cells (PBMCs), collected before the second cycle of nivolumab. The chain carries TRBV19 and TRBJ1-1; D call uncertain. This receptor was identified in a human donor with classical Hodgkin lymphoma. The CDR3 DNA sequence: TGTGCCAGTAGTTCTCTCCTCTCAAGCGGAGCTTTCTTT. Protein sequence: CASSSLLSSGAFF.